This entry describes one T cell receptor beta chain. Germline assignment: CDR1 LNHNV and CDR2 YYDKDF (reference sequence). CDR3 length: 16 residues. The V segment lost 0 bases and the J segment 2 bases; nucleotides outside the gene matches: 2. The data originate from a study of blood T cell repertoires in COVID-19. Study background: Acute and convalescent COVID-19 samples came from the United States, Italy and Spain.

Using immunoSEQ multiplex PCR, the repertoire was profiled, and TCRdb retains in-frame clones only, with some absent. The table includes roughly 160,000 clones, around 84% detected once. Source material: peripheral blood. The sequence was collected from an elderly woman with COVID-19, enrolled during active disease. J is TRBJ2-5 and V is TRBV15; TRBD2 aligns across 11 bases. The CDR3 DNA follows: TGTGCCACCAGCAGAGATCTAGCGGGAGGTCAAGAGACCCAGTACTTC. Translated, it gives CATSRDLAGGQETQYF.